The T cell receptor (beta chain) under discussion was sequenced for a study of blood T cells in healthy people across ages. Alongside a J-beta primer mix, a sample-barcoded 5' primer served in a second PCR lasting roughly 7 to 11 cycles. TCRdb re-analysed the 5' RACE reads in MiXCR, keeping a single row per CDR3 protein. The table has 800,000 to 1,300,000 distinct CDR3 sequences, 20% to 25% seen once. Another study also made use of these data, one on T cells of mothers and their children. That source adds: Mother-child pairs who were related displayed a slightly higher overlap than unrelated pairs, a difference that was non-significant.

The receptor comes from a girl aged 2-10 years in good health. Sequenced: blood.

The CDR3 spells CASTSPGIYEQYF. The CDR3 nucleotides are TGCGCCAGCACTAGTCCAGGGATCTACGAGCAGTACTTC. The chain has TRBV5-1 and TRBJ2-7; perhaps TRBD1 as D (5 bases). This CDR3 has 13 residues. Germline V gene data show CDR1 as SGHRS and CDR2 as YFSETQ. Trimming took 6 bases from V and 3 from J, leaving 13 bases between them.